The sequence of this T cell receptor (beta chain) was determined in a study of shared clonotypes between healthy human individuals. The table lists this clone with a count of one. Its antigen is currently unknown. Per the germline V gene, CDR1 is MNHEY and CDR2 is SVGAGI. The CDR3 extends over 16 amino acids. Trimming left V 0 bases short and J 0 bases short, with 11 bases between. Deep-level settings were used for running the assay. Measured with immunoSEQ multiplex PCR; TCRdb has only the in-frame clones, and not every one. The repertoire holds approximately 840,000 clones, with 90% to 97% as singletons. Broader study findings: Larger estimated richness was generally seen in naive subsets than in memory subsets. All-four-donor shared clonotypes had higher generation probabilities than non-shared clonotypes did.

Terminally differentiated effector memory CD45RA+ cells were excluded by CCR7 positive selection of CD45RO-negative cells. V gene TRBV6-5 combines with J gene TRBJ1-1; D perhaps matches TRBD1 (5 bases). The TCR comes from a man under 40 in good health. The sequenced material came from naive CD8+ T cells sorted from blood. In DNA form, the CDR3 reads TGTGCCAGCAGTTACTCAGGGGCCGGCATGAACACTGAAGCTTTCTTT. This translates into CASSYSGAGMNTEAFF.